What follows are 3 T cell receptor beta chains derived from one specimen sequenced in a study of Graves' ophthalmopathy and Graves' hyperthyroidism. Investigators amplified TCR beta CDR3 regions from RNA transcripts. In the first round, RT-PCR was carried out with HTBI primers, and a multiplex PCR formed the second round. One entry per CDR3 protein results from TCRdb running MiXCR on the multiplex PCR reads. The table records about 480,000 distinct CDR3 sequences, approximately 14% of them present only once. Input material: blood. Receptor source: a woman aged 25 to 45 with Graves' ophthalmopathy.

There are a few counts of this clonotype. The gene calls are TRBV18 and TRBJ1-1; D uncertain. Trimming removed 2 bases from V and 1 base from J, with 8 bases in between. Germline assignment: CDR1 KGHSH and CDR2 LQKENI. The CDR3 has 14 residues. The CDR3 loop reads CASSPLHENTEAFF. The DNA of the CDR3 is TGTGCCAGCTCACCATTACATGAGAACACTGAAGCTTTCTTT.

V gene TRBV7-3 combines with J gene TRBJ1-1, with 10 bases fitting TRBD1. The CDR3 has 15 amino acids. V lost 5 bases and J lost 5; bases outside the gene matches: 8. Germline V lookup: CDR1 SGHTA, CDR2 FQGTGA. The CDR3 sequence: CASSAPGTGETEAFF. CDR3 sequence (DNA): TGTGCCAGCAGCGCCCCCGGGACAGGGGAAACTGAAGCTTTCTTT.

A remark on this clonotype: A much more abundant neighbour one base away suggests this may be a read error. Lacking the conserved final phenylalanine or tryptophan, this CDR3 likely reflects a read error. The chain employs TRBV6-2 or TRBV6-3 and TRBJ2-6; D may correspond to TRBD1 or TRBD2 (5 bases each). Germline lookup yields CDR1 MNHEY and CDR2 SVGEGT. The CDR3 is made up of 18 amino acids. The ends were cut back, 4 bases at V and 1 base at J, with 17 bases in the middle. CDR3 sequence: CASSLRGSLGSGANVLTY. The CDR3 DNA reads as TGTGCCAGCAGTTTGAGGGGTTCACTCGGTTCTGGGGCCAACGTCCTGACTTAC.